The 31 T cell receptor beta chains reported below all come from one sample, sequenced in a study of early T cells in non-severe SARS-CoV-2 infection. TCRdb redid the calling of the 5' RACE reads with MiXCR, one entry per CDR3 protein. The sample carries some 22,000 distinct CDR3 sequences, 4.5% recorded once. Sample: whole blood. These TCRs come from an adult who was a healthcare worker with PCR-confirmed SARS-CoV-2 infection or an uninfected control (not recorded which).

This clonotype turned up a few times. The rearrangement uses TRBV7-9 and TRBJ2-1, with TRBD1 identical over 7 bases. This CDR3 contains 17 residues. Germline CDR1 SEHNR, CDR2 FQNEAQ (reference sequence). The J segment lost 0 bases and the V segment lost 8 bases, leaving 13 bases of the junction unmatched. The DNA of the CDR3 is TGTGCCAGCGCCTCTGGCGAAGGGGGCCTCTCCTACAATGAGCAGTTCTTC. It is translated as CASASGEGGLSYNEQFF.

This chain uses TRBV20-1 with TRBJ2-5, with a possible D match to TRBD1 (6 bases). Between the trimmed V and J ends, which lost 6 bases and 4 bases, there was a span of 24 bases. CDR1 and CDR2 from the germline V gene are DFQATT and SNEGSKA (reference sequence). The CDR3 consists of 16 residues. The CDR3 nucleotides read TGCAGTGCCCTCCTTCGAATAGGGGTAGGGGGAGAGACCCAGTACTTC. Amino acid sequence: CSALLRIGVGGETQYF.

This clonotype showed up many times. The chain is built from TRBV6-5 and TRBJ1-5, with D uncertain. The CDR3 is 15 amino acids. V was shortened by 0 bases and J by 3 bases, with 9 bases between the two germline ends. The germline V gene has CDR1 MNHEY and CDR2 SVGAGI. The CDR3 here is CASSYSYSNNQPQHF. As DNA, the CDR3 is TGTGCCAGCAGTTACTCCTACAGCAACAATCAGCCCCAGCATTTT.

This clonotype was seen repeatedly, ten times or more. J is TRBJ1-3 and V is TRBV6-5; no firm D call. V was cut by 4 bases and J by 4 bases, with 8 bases left in between. The CDR3 covers 13 residues. From germline, CDR1 is MNHEY and CDR2 SVGAGI. Written as DNA, the CDR3 is TGTGCCAGCAGTTCCGGGCCCGGAAACACCATATATTTT. Amino acids: CASSSGPGNTIYF.

This clonotype was seen at least ten times. The V and J genes are TRBV20-1 and TRBJ2-3; 11 positions match TRBD1. Germline lookup yields CDR1 DFQATT and CDR2 SNEGSKA (reference sequence). V gave up 4 bases and J gave up 4 bases; unmatched junction bases: 4. This CDR3 spans 14 amino acids. CDR3 region: CSATGQGAPDTQYF. The CDR3 coding sequence is TGCAGTGCTACAGGACAGGGGGCCCCAGATACGCAGTATTTT.

There are many counts of this clonotype. The DNA of the CDR3 is TGTGCCAGCAACCTGGGACTAGCGGGGGATGAGCAGTTCTTC. This codes for CASNLGLAGDEQFF. The chain uses TRBV28 and TRBJ2-1; 14 bases align to TRBD2. CDR3 length equals 14 residues. V was clipped by 7 bases and J by 8 bases; unmatched bases: 4. In germline, CDR1 is MDHEN, CDR2 SYDVKM.

V usage is TRBV27 and J usage is TRBJ2-5, with 9 bases aligning to TRBD1. This CDR3 spans 15 amino acids. The V gene's germline CDR1 is MNHEY and CDR2 SMNVEV (reference sequence). Trimming removed 4 bases from V and 1 base from J; junction bases left unmatched: 4. The CDR3 is CASSSDRGIQETQYF. In DNA form, the CDR3 reads TGTGCCAGCAGTTCGGACAGGGGAATCCAAGAGACCCAGTACTTC.

The sample holds many counts of this clonotype. This sequence joins TRBV10-3 and TRBJ1-2, with 10 bases matching TRBD1. The CDR3 sequence is 15 residues long. Germline-derived CDR1 and CDR2 are ENHRY and SYGVKD. V lost 0 bases, J lost 2 bases, and 0 bases stayed unmatched. The CDR3, as DNA: TGTGCCATCAGTGAGTCGGGACAGGGGAACTATGGCTACACCTTC. Its protein is CAISESGQGNYGYTF.

This clonotype was found many times. The V call is TRBV20-1, the J call TRBJ2-7; D might be TRBD1 or TRBD2, each matching 7 bases. CDR1 is DFQATT, CDR2 SNEGSKA, per germline (reference sequence). V lost 3 bases and J 0 bases, leaving 15 bases between the germline ends. CDR3 size: 15 residues. The CDR3 loop is CSASGGTVDSYEQYF. Here the CDR3 DNA reads TGCAGTGCTAGCGGGGGGACAGTCGACTCCTACGAGCAGTACTTC.

In this sample, this clonotype turned up a few times. The chain links TRBV5-1 to TRBJ2-7; 7 bases are shared with TRBD1. J was trimmed by 5 bases and V by 0 bases; bases with no gene match: 2. Per the germline V gene, CDR1 is SGHRS and CDR2 is YFSETQ. There are 13 residues in the CDR3. CDR3 amino acids: CASSLAGTDEQYF. CDR3 bases: TGCGCCAGCAGCTTGGCCGGGACAGACGAGCAGTACTTC.

This clonotype was counted many times. The gene calls are TRBV7-2 and TRBJ2-7, with 7 positions matching TRBD1. The germline V gene has CDR1 SGHTA and CDR2 FQGNSA. The ends lost 4 bases at V and 7 bases at J; junction bases unmatched: 10. CDR3 length equals 14 residues. The CDR3 protein is CASSYYRGPSEQYF. The CDR3 DNA is TGTGCCAGCAGCTATTACAGGGGACCATCGGAGCAGTACTTC.

This clonotype was observed at least ten times. The rearrangement links TRBV18 to TRBJ1-2; D remains unclear. The CDR3 sequence is 13 residues long. Trimming removed 3 bases from V and 8 bases from J, with 13 bases in between. Germline CDR1 KGHSH, CDR2 LQKENI. Written as DNA, the CDR3 is TGTGCCAGCTCACCGTCGGGATTAGAAGGCTACACCTTC. This translates into CASSPSGLEGYTF.

This chain uses TRBV5-4 with TRBJ2-3, with 8 positions matching TRBD2. This CDR3 comprises 16 residues. Germline CDR1 SGHNT, CDR2 YYREEE (reference sequence). Trimming at V came to 4 bases and at J to 0 bases, leaving 7 bases not matched to a gene. The DNA for the CDR3 is TGTGCCAGCAGCCGACTAGCGCATTCTAGCACAGATACGCAGTATTTT. Translated: CASSRLAHSSTDTQYF.

The chain joins TRBV13 to TRBJ2-7; D gene ambiguous. Germline V CDR1 and CDR2: PRHDT, FYEKMQ (reference sequence). The CDR3 has 13 amino acids. Trimming took 2 bases from V and 3 from J, leaving 8 bases between them. CDR3 bases: TGTGCCAGCAGCTTATATCAGTTCTACGAGCAGTACTTC. This gives the protein CASSLYQFYEQYF.

The chain uses TRBV5-1 and TRBJ2-5, with 10 bases lining up with TRBD1. Germline V gives CDR1 SGHRS, CDR2 YFSETQ. The junction had 4 bases not matched to a gene; V was cut back by 3 bases and J by 5 bases. The length of the CDR3 is 14 residues. In DNA form, the CDR3 reads TGCGCCAGCAGCTCCCGGACAGGGGGTGAGACCCAGTACTTC. This gives the protein CASSSRTGGETQYF. Complete variable domain (other parts from reference TRBV5-1 and TRBJ2-5): KAGVTQTPRYLIKTRGQQVTLSCSPISGHRSVSWYQQTPGQGLQFLFEYFSETQRNKGNFPGRFSGRQFSNSRSEMNVSTLELGDSALYLCASSSRTGGETQYFGPGTRLLVL.

In this sample, this clonotype turned up many times. The chain carries TRBV15 and TRBJ1-1, with a weak D call TRBD1 (6 bases). V was shortened by 4 bases and J by 3 bases, with 12 bases between the two germline ends. Germline values: CDR1 LNHNV, CDR2 YYDKDF (reference sequence). This CDR3 has 14 amino acids. CDR3 in amino acids: CATSKGVRDTEAFF. The CDR3 DNA reads as TGTGCCACCAGCAAGGGGGTCAGGGACACTGAAGCTTTCTTT.

This clonotype is a singleton in its sample. The rearrangement links TRBV4-3 to TRBJ1-3, with D hard to call. The CDR3 covers 14 residues. V was trimmed by 3 bases and J by 3 bases, leaving 9 bases between them. CDR1 and CDR2 from the germline V gene are LGHNA and YSLEER. The CDR3 region is CASSQQALGNTIYF. CDR3 nucleotide sequence: TGCGCCAGCAGCCAGCAGGCTCTTGGAAACACCATATATTTT.

There are many counts of this clonotype. The CDR3 DNA sequence: TGCAGTGCTAGAGACCCCCGGACAGGGCGATACAATGAGCAGTTCTTC. This sequence encodes CSARDPRTGRYNEQFF. The chain uses TRBV20-1 and TRBJ2-1; 8 bases map to TRBD1. Trimming cost V 0 bases and J 4 bases; bases outside gene matches: 8. This CDR3 is built from 16 residues. CDR1 is DFQATT, CDR2 SNEGSKA, per germline (reference sequence).

This clonotype has at least ten counts. The V gene is TRBV9, the J gene TRBJ2-3, with D possibly TRBD2 on 7 matching bases. Trimming removed 0 bases at V and 1 base at J, with 15 bases between. The germline gives CDR1 SGDLS, CDR2 YYNGEE. The CDR3 consists of 17 residues. Here the CDR3 DNA reads TGTGCCAGCAGCGTAGGGGCGCGGGGGCAGGGCACAGATACGCAGTATTTT. This sequence encodes CASSVGARGQGTDTQYF.

This clonotype was seen only a few times. The chain carries TRBV7-8 and TRBJ2-3, with 9 bases matching TRBD2. The CDR3 totals 17 residues. Germline values: CDR1 SGHVS, CDR2 FQNEAQ. The ends lost 1 base at V and 5 bases at J; junction bases unmatched: 10. The CDR3 loop is CASSLVGGGAGKDTQYF. In DNA form, the CDR3 reads TGTGCCAGCAGCTTAGTAGGCGGGGGGGCAGGTAAAGATACGCAGTATTTT.

In this sample, this clonotype turned up many times. The gene calls are TRBV5-1 and TRBJ2-3; 8 bases are a match to TRBD1. CDR1 is SGHRS, CDR2 YFSETQ, per germline. The CDR3 sequence is 11 residues long. After removal of 3 bases from V and 11 bases from J, the junction contained 2 bases not matched to a gene. Here the CDR3 reads CASSSDRVQYF. CDR3 nucleotides: TGCGCCAGCAGCTCGGACAGGGTGCAGTATTTT.

This clonotype showed up many times. The chain is built from TRBV30 and TRBJ1-1; no definite D call. The CDR3 runs 12 residues. Germline CDR1 reads GTSNPN; CDR2 reads SVGIG (reference sequence). V gave up 2 bases and J gave up 4 bases, with 8 bases separating them. In DNA form, the CDR3 reads TGTGCCTGGAGTCGGGAGCCCACTGAAGCTTTCTTT. Its protein product is CAWSREPTEAFF.

This clonotype was counted at least ten times. The chain joins TRBV15 to TRBJ1-5, with 8 bases aligning to TRBD1. Germline V lookup: CDR1 LNHNV, CDR2 YYDKDF (reference sequence). J gave up 4 bases and V 3 bases, and 5 bases lay outside the gene matches. This CDR3 is built from 15 residues. CDR3 bases: TGTGCCACCAGCAGGGACAGGGCGAATAATCAGCCCCAGCATTTT. It yields the protein CATSRDRANNQPQHF.

Note on this clonotype: A much larger clone sits a single nucleotide away, making a read error possible. V gene TRBV7-9 combines with J gene TRBJ2-7; the D gene could be TRBD1 or TRBD2 (6 bases each). Germline loops: CDR1 SEHNR, CDR2 FQNEAQ (reference sequence). V lost 4 bases, J lost 6 bases, and 19 bases lay in between. The CDR3 sequence is 15 residues long. CDR3 in amino acids: CASSSTGGQRLEQYF. As DNA, the CDR3 is TGTGCCAGCAGCTCGACCGGGGGCCAAAGGCTCGAGCAGTACTTC.

Judged by abundance, this clonotype is medium-sized. V usage is TRBV11-3 and J usage is TRBJ1-2; D is ambiguous. CDR3 length: 13 residues. V was pared by 10 bases and J by 4 bases, with 16 bases between. Germline-derived CDR1 and CDR2 are SGHNT and YENEEA. DNA for the CDR3: TGTGCCACCTGGACGGCCGGTGGCTATGGCTACACCTTC. Protein sequence: CATWTAGGYGYTF.

This clonotype was recorded at least ten times. The CDR3, as DNA: TGTGCCAGCATACAGCGGGGTTACTCCTACGAGCAGTACTTC. As protein: CASIQRGYSYEQYF. V and J are TRBV2 and TRBJ2-7, with TRBD2 identical over 7 bases. V was pared by 7 bases and J by 0 bases, with 6 bases of the junction left unmatched. Germline-derived CDR1 and CDR2 are SNHLY and FYNNEI. CDR3 length: 14 residues.

This clonotype was observed a few times. V and J are TRBV6-5 and TRBJ1-1, with D maybe TRBD1 (6 bases). V lost 4 bases and J 5 bases, leaving 20 bases between the germline ends. The CDR3 loop spans 16 amino acids. Germline-derived CDR1 and CDR2 are MNHEY and SVGAGI. Here the CDR3 reads CASSWGPGAGKTEAFF. The CDR3 coding sequence is TGTGCCAGCAGTTGGGGGCCCGGGGCGGGTAAAACTGAAGCTTTCTTT.

This clonotype came up many times. The chain recombines TRBV7-2 with TRBJ2-5, with a weak D call TRBD2 (6 bases). Per germline, CDR1 SGHTA and CDR2 FQGNSA. The length of the CDR3 is 15 residues. V was shortened by 7 bases and J by 5 bases, with 20 bases between the two germline ends. CDR3 nucleotides: TGTGCCAGCAACCGACGGAGGGGCGAGGGGGAGACCCAGTACTTC. This gives the protein CASNRRRGEGETQYF.

The chain combines TRBV27 with TRBJ2-7; a weak D match, TRBD2 (6 bases). This CDR3 has 14 amino acids. Trimming stripped 6 bases from V and 2 bases from J, with 14 bases between. Germline lookup yields CDR1 MNHEY and CDR2 SMNVEV (reference sequence). CDR3 in DNA: TGTGCCAGCAGAGTGGGGGGTTCTGCCTACGAGCAGTACTTC. This codes for CASRVGGSAYEQYF.

This clonotype is judged medium-sized. This chain connects TRBV12-3 or TRBV12-4 to TRBJ1-5, with D unclear. There are 13 residues in the CDR3. Trimming stripped 3 bases from V and 4 bases from J, with 7 bases between. Written as DNA, the CDR3 is TGTGCCAGCAGTTTCTCAGAAAATCAGCCCCAGCATTTT. The encoded protein is CASSFSENQPQHF.

Of note for this clonotype: A much more abundant neighbour one base away suggests this may be a read error. The chain recombines TRBV6-5 with TRBJ1-1; D not certain. This CDR3 spans 13 amino acids. Germline V lookup: CDR1 MNHEY, CDR2 SVGAGI. As DNA, the CDR3 is TGTGTCAGCAGCCACCCTACGGGCCCTGAAGCTTTCTTT. Encoded protein: CVSSHPTGPEAFF.